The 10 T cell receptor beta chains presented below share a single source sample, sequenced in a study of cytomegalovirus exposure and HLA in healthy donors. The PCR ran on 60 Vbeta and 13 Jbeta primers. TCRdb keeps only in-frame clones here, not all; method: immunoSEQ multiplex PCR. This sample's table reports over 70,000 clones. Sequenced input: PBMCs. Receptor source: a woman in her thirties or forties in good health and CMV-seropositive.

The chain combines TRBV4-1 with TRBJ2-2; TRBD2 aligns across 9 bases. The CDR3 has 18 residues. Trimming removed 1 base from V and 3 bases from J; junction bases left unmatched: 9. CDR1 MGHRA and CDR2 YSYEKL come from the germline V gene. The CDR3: CASSQVVSGGGDTGELFF. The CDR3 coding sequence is TGCGCCAGCAGCCAAGTGGTTAGCGGGGGTGGGGACACCGGGGAGCTGTTTTTT.

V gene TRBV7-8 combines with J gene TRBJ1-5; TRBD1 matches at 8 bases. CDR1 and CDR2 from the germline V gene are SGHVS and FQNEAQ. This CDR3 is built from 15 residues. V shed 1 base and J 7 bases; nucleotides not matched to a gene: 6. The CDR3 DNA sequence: TGTGCCAGCAGCTTAGTTCGGACAGGGACACAGCCCCAGCATTTT. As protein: CASSLVRTGTQPQHF.

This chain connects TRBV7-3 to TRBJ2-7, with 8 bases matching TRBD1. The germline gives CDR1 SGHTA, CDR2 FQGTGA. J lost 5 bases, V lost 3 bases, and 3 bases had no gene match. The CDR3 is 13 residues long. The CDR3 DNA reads TGTGCCAGCAGCTTCTCACAGGGGGACGAGCAGTACTTC. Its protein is CASSFSQGDEQYF.

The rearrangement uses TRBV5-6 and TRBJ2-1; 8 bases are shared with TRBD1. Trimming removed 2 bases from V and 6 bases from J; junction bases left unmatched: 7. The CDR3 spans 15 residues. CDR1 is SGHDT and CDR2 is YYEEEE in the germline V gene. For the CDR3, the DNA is TGTGCCAGCAGCTTTGACAGGGGAGGACTCAATGAGCAGTTCTTC. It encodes CASSFDRGGLNEQFF.

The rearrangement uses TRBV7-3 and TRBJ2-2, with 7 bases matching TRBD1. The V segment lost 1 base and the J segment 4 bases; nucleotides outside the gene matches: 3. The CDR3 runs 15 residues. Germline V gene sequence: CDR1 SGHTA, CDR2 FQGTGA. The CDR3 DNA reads TGTGCCAGCAGCTTAAGACAGGGCATCACCGGGGAGCTGTTTTTT. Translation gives CASSLRQGITGELFF.

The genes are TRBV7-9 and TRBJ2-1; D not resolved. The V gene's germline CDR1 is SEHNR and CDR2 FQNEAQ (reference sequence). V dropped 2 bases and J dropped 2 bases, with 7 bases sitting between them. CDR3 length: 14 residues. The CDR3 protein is CASSLSGPYNEQFF. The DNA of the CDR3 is TGTGCCAGCAGCTTATCAGGTCCCTACAATGAGCAGTTCTTC.

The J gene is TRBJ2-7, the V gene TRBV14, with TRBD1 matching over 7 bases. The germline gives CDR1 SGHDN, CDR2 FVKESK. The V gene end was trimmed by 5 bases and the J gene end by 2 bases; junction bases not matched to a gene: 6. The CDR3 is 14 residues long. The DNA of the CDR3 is TGTGCCAGCAGCGTCCGGGACAGTGCCTACGAGCAGTACTTC. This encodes CASSVRDSAYEQYF.

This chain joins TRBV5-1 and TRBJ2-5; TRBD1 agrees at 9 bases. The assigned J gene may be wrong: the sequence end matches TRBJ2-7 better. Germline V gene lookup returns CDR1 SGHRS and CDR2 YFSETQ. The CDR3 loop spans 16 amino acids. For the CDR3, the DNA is TGCGCCAGCAGCTCCAGGGGACAGGGATCATCTGGCGAGCAGTACTTC. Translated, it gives CASSSRGQGSSGEQYF.

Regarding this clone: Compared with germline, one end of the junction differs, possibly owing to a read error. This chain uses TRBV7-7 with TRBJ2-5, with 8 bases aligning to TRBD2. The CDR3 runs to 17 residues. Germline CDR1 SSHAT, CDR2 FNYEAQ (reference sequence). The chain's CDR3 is CASSQTSALTSVETQYF. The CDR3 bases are TGTGCTAGCAGCCAAACTTCTGCGTTGACTAGCGTAGAGACCCAGTACTTC.

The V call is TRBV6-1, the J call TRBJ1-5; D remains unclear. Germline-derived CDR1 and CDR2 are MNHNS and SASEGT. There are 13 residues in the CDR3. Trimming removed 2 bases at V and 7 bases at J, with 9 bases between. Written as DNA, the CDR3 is TGTGCCAGCAGTGAATGGGAGAACCAGCCCCAGCATTTT. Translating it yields CASSEWENQPQHF.